This entry concerns a single T cell receptor beta chain. Antigen: not known. The sample is drawn from a study of cytomegalovirus exposure and HLA in healthy donors. Study-level findings and limits: It is likely that the observed cluster of highly shared sequence variants was a sequencing artifact.

Healthy bone marrow donors formed the donor group. Between the trimmed V and J ends, which lost 4 bases and 0 bases, there was a span of 10 bases. Germline V gene sequence: CDR1 SGDLS, CDR2 YYNGEE. The CDR3 runs 14 residues. The PCR ran on 60 Vbeta and 13 Jbeta primers. Authors' data handling: Around 76 million unique TCR beta chains, roughly 11 million shared, were counted in a later analysis. TCRdb keeps only in-frame clones here, not all; method: immunoSEQ multiplex PCR. The V and J calls and the clone size are those of that table, but D and trimming were determined from the DNA. Among 200,000 to 250,000 clones listed, roughly 82% were seen once.

The specimen sequenced was PBMCs. This sequence joins TRBV9 and TRBJ1-1; a weak D match, TRBD1 (5 bases). The receptor was derived from a woman aged 40 to 55 in good health and CMV-seropositive. The CDR3 DNA sequence: TGTGCCAGCAGCAAGACAGTGTTGAACACTGAAGCTTTCTTT. Encoded protein: CASSKTVLNTEAFF.